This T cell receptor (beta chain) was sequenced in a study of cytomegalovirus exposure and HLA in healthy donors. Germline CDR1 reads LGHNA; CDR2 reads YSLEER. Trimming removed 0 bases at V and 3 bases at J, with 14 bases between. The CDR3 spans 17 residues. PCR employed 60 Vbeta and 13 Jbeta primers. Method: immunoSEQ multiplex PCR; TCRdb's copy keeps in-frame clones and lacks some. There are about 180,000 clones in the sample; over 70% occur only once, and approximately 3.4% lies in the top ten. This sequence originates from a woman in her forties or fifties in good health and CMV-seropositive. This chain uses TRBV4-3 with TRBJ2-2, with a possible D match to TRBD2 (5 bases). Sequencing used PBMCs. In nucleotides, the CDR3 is TGCGCCAGCAGCCAAGAGTTTTTCCTAGCCGACACCGGGGAGCTGTTTTTT. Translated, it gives CASSQEFFLADTGELFF.